This passage covers 11 T cell receptor beta chains from one sample sequenced in a study of blood T cell repertoires in COVID-19. The data were produced by immunoSEQ multiplex PCR, yet TCRdb's version contains in-frame clones alone and is incomplete. The sample contains approximately 380,000 clones, 88% of which appear only once. The sample taken for sequencing was PBMCs or T cells enriched from blood (not recorded which). All receptors derive from a woman aged 18-30 years who had recovered from COVID-19.

The rearrangement uses TRBV30 and TRBJ1-1; D unclear. This CDR3 comprises 19 residues. Germline loops: CDR1 GTSNPN, CDR2 SVGIG (reference sequence). V shed 2 bases and J shed 2 bases, with 27 bases lying between them. CDR3: CAWSPPRGALRGSNTEAFF. The CDR3 bases are TGTGCCTGGAGTCCCCCCCGTGGTGCACTACGGGGATCTAACACTGAAGCTTTCTTT.

The chain carries TRBV4-2 and TRBJ1-1; D gene uncertain. The V gene lost 6 bases and the J gene lost 1 base, with 9 bases spanning the gap. The CDR3 length is 13 residues. Germline V gives CDR1 LGHNA, CDR2 YNFKEQ. CDR3 nucleotides: TGTGCCAGCAGAACAGAGGGGAACACTGAAGCTTTCTTT. This translates into CASRTEGNTEAFF.

This chain uses TRBV5-1 with TRBJ2-1; TRBD2 is a possible D gene (5 bases). CDR1 and CDR2 from the germline V gene are SGHRS and YFSETQ. CDR3 size: 16 residues. V lost 0 bases and J lost 4, with 14 bases in between. The CDR3 DNA follows: TGCGCCAGCAGCTTGGTCGAGGGCAGTATTTACAATGAGCAGTTCTTC. Translation: CASSLVEGSIYNEQFF.

V and J are TRBV2 and TRBJ2-1; D is ambiguous. Trimming took 2 bases from V and 0 from J, leaving 2 bases between them. Per the germline V gene, CDR1 is SNHLY and CDR2 is FYNNEI. The CDR3 consists of 13 residues. The CDR3 DNA is TGTGCCAGCAGTGAATACTCCTACAATGAGCAGTTCTTC. Translation: CASSEYSYNEQFF. The variable domain in full, completed from reference TRBV2 and TRBJ2-1, reads EPEVTQTPSHQVTQMGQEVILRCVPISNHLYFYWYRQILGQKVEFLVSFYNNEISEKSEIFDDQFSVERPDGSNFTLKIRSTKLEDSAMYFCASSEYSYNEQFFGPGTRLTVL.

J is TRBJ1-3 and V is TRBV19; D is undetermined. The CDR3 loop spans 17 amino acids. From germline, CDR1 is LNHDA and CDR2 SQIVND (reference sequence). The V and J ends lost 6 bases and 2 bases respectively, with 20 bases between them. This chain's CDR3 is CASSPSGDHFAGNTIYF. CDR3 nucleotides: TGTGCCAGTAGCCCCAGCGGCGATCACTTTGCTGGAAACACCATATATTTT.

The count of this clone is one. The rearrangement uses TRBV28 and TRBJ2-1, with D unclear. Trimming took off 2 bases at V and 6 bases at J, with 5 bases between the two ends. From germline, CDR1 is MDHEN and CDR2 SYDVKM. The CDR3 runs 12 residues. The CDR3 region is CASSLIVNEQFF. Written as DNA, the CDR3 is TGTGCCAGCAGTTTAATAGTCAATGAGCAGTTCTTC.

The chain has TRBV3-1 (or the pseudogene TRBV3-2) and TRBJ1-2; 11 nucleotides match TRBD1. CDR3 length: 15 amino acids. Trimming cost V 2 bases and J 4 bases; bases outside gene matches: 3. CDR1 and CDR2 (germline): LGHDT, YNNKEL (reference sequence). The DNA of the CDR3 is TGTGCCAGCAGCCAAATGGACAGGGGGCTCTATGGCTACACCTTC. Amino acid sequence: CASSQMDRGLYGYTF.

The rearrangement joins TRBV10-3 to TRBJ2-3; D perhaps matches TRBD1 (6 bases). The CDR3 sequence is 14 residues long. Germline V gene sequence: CDR1 ENHRY, CDR2 SYGVKD. Trimming cost V 9 bases and J 4 bases, with 17 bases left between them. In nucleotides, the CDR3 is TGTGCCATTGCCAGGACAGTTTTGGCAGATACGCAGTATTTT. Its translation: CAIARTVLADTQYF.

The table lists this clone with a few counts. The rearrangement joins TRBV11-3 to TRBJ2-1; tentatively, D is TRBD1 (5 bases). CDR3 length: 15 amino acids. The germline V and J ends were trimmed by 2 bases and 3 bases, with 11 bases remaining between them. From germline, CDR1 is SGHNT and CDR2 YENEEA. The CDR3 bases are TGTGCCAGCAGCTTACAGGGTTCATTCTACAATGAGCAGTTCTTC. Translated, it gives CASSLQGSFYNEQFF. The full variable domain, rest sourced from reference TRBV11-3 and TRBJ2-1, is EAGVVQSPRYKIIEKKQPVAFWCNPISGHNTLYWYLQNLGQGPELLIRYENEEAVDDSQLPKDRFSAERLKGVDSTLKIQPAELGDSAVYLCASSLQGSFYNEQFFGPGTRLTVL.

This sequence joins TRBV19 and TRBJ2-7; D gene unclear. In germline, CDR1 is LNHDA, CDR2 SQIVND (reference sequence). V was trimmed by 5 bases and J by 3 bases, leaving 8 bases between them. The CDR3 is 12 amino acids. The CDR3, as DNA: TGTGCCAGTAGTTCCAGGTTCTACGAGCAGTACTTC. Translating it yields CASSSRFYEQYF.

This chain links TRBV6-2 or TRBV6-3 with TRBJ2-3; D perhaps matches TRBD1 (6 bases). Trimming stripped 6 bases from V and 0 bases from J, with 16 bases between. The germline gives CDR1 MNHEY, CDR2 SVGEGT. The CDR3 loop spans 16 amino acids. CDR3 protein: CASSPLDSSSTDTQYF. The CDR3 region has the DNA TGTGCCAGCAGCCCCCTGGACAGCTCTAGCACAGATACGCAGTATTTT.